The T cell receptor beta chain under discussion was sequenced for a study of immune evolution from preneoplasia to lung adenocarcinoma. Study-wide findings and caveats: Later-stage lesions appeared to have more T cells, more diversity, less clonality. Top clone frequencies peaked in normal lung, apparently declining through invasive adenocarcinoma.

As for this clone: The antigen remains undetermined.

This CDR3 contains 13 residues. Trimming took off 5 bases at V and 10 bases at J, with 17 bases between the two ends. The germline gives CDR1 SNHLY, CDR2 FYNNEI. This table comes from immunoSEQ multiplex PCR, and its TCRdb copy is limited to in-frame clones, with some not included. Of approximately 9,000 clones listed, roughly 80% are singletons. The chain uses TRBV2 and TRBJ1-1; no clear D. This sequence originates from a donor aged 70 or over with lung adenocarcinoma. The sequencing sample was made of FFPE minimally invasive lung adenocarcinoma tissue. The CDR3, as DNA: TGTGCCAGCAGTACGGACCCCGCTGGCGGAGCTTTCTTT. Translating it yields CASSTDPAGGAFF.